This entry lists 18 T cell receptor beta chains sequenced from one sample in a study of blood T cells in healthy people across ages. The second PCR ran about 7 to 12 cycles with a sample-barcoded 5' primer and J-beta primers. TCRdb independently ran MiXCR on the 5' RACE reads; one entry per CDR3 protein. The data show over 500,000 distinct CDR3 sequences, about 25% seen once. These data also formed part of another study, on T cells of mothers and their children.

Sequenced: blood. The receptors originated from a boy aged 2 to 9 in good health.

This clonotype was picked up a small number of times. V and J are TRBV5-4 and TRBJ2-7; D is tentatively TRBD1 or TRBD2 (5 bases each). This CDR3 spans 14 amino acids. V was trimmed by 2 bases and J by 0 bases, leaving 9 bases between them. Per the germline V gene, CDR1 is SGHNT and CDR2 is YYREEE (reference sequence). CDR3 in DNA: TGTGCCAGCAGCTTTTTTGGGGGCTCCTACGAGCAGTACTTC. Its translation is CASSFFGGSYEQYF.

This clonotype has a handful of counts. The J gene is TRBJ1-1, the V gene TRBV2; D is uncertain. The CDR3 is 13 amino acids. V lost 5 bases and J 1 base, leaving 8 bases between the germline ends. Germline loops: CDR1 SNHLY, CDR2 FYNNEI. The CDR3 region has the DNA TGTGCCAGCAGTCCCCGGGGGAACACTGAAGCTTTCTTT. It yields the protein CASSPRGNTEAFF.

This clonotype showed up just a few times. The CDR3 nucleotides read TGTGCCAGTAGTCCCCGGAGACAGACTATGAACACTGAAGCTTTCTTT. Residues: CASSPRRQTMNTEAFF. This sequence joins TRBV19 and TRBJ1-1; D may be TRBD1 (5 bases). This CDR3 contains 16 residues. Per germline, CDR1 LNHDA and CDR2 SQIVND (reference sequence). V shed 5 bases and J shed 0 bases, with 16 bases lying between them.

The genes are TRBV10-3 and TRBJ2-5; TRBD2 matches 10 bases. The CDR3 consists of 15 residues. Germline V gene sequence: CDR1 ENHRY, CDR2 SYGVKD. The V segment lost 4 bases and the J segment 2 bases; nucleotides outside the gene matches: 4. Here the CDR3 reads CAISANSGGQETQYF. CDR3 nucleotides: TGTGCCATCAGTGCCAATAGCGGGGGGCAAGAGACCCAGTACTTC.

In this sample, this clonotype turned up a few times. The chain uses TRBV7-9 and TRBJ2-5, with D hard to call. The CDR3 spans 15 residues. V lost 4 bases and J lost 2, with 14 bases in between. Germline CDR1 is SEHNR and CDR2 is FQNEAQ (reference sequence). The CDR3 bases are TGTGCCAGCAGCTCGCCCGGAACCCCACAAGAGACCCAGTACTTC. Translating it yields CASSSPGTPQETQYF.

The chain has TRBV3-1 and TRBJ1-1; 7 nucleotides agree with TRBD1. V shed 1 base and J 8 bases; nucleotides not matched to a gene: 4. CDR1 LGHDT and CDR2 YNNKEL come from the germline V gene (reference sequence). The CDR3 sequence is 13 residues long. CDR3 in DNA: TGTGCCAGCAGCCAAGCATTGACAGGGGAAGCTTTCTTT. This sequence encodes CASSQALTGEAFF. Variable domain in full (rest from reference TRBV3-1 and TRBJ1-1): DTAVSQTPKYLVTQMGNDKSIKCEQNLGHDTMYWYKQDSKKFLKIMFSYNNKELIINETVPNRFSPKSPDKAHLNLHINSLELGDSAVYFCASSQALTGEAFFGQGTRLTVV.

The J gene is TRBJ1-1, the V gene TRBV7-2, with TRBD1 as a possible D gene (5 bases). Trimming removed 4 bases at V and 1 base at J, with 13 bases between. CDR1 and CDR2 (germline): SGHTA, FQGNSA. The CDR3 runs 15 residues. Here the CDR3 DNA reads TGTGCCAGCAGCTCAGCCCTGACAGAGAACACTGAAGCTTTCTTT. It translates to CASSSALTENTEAFF.

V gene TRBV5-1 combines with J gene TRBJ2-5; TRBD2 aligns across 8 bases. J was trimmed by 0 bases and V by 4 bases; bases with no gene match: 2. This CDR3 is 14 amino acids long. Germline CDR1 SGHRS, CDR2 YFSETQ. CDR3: CASSTSGDQETQYF. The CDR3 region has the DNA TGCGCCAGCAGCACTAGCGGCGACCAAGAGACCCAGTACTTC.

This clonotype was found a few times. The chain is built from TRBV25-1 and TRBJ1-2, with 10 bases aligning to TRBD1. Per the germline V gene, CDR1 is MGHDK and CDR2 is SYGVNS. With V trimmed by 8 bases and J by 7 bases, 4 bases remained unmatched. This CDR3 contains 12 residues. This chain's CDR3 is CASWDRGGGYTF. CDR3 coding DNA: TGTGCCAGCTGGGACAGGGGTGGTGGCTACACCTTC.

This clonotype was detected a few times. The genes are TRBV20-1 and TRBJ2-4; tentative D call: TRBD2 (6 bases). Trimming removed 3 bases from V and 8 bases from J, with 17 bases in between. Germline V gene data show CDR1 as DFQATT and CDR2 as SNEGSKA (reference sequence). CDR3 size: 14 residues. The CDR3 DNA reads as TGCAGTGCTAGGTTTGGGGGGACTCTCGACATTCAGTACTTC. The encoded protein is CSARFGGTLDIQYF.

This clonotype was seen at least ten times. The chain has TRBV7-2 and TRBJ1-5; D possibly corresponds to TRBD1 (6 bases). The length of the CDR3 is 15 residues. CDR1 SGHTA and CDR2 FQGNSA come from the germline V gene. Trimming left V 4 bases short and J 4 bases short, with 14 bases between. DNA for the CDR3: TGTGCCAGCAGCTCCGACAGGCAACGAAATCAGCCCCAGCATTTT. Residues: CASSSDRQRNQPQHF.

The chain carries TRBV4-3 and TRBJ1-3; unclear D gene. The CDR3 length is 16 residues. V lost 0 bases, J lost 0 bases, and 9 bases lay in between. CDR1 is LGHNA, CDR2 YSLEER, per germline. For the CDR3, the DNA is TGCGCCAGCAGCCAAGACGGAGGGCACTCTGGAAACACCATATATTTT. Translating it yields CASSQDGGHSGNTIYF.

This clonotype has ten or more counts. CDR3 amino acids: CASGGLGFNEQFF. The CDR3 region has the DNA TGTGCCAGCGGGGGTCTCGGCTTCAATGAGCAGTTCTTC. This sequence joins TRBV11-2 and TRBJ2-1; D assignment may be TRBD1 or TRBD2 (5 bases each). V lost 8 bases, J lost 6 bases, and 14 bases lay in between. CDR3 length: 13 amino acids. In germline, CDR1 is SGHAT, CDR2 FQNNGV.

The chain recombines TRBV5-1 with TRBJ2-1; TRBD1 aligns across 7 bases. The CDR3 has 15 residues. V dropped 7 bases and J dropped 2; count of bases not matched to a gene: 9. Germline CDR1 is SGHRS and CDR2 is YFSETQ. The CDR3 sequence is CASGHGTDPYNEQFF. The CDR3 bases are TGCGCCAGCGGCCACGGGACAGACCCCTACAATGAGCAGTTCTTC.

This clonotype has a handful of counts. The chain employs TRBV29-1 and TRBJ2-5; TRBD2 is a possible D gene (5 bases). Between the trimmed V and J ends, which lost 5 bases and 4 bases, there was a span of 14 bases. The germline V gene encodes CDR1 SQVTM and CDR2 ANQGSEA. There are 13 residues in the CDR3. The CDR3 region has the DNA TGCAGCGTTCTGCCTAGCTCGGGAGAGACCCAGTACTTC. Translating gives CSVLPSSGETQYF.

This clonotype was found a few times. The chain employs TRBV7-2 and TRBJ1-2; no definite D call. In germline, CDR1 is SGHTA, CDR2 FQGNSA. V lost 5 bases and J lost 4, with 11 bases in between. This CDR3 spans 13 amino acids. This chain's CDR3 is CASSLPGLYGYTF. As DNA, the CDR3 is TGTGCCAGCAGCCTTCCAGGCCTCTATGGCTACACCTTC.

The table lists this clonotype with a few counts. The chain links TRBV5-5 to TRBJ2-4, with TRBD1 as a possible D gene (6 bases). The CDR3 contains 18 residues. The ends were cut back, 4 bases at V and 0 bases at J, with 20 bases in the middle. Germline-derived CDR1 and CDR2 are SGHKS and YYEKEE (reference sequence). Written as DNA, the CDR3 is TGTGCCAGCAGCCCATCCGGGACACGAAAGCTAGCCAAAAACATTCAGTACTTC. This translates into CASSPSGTRKLAKNIQYF.

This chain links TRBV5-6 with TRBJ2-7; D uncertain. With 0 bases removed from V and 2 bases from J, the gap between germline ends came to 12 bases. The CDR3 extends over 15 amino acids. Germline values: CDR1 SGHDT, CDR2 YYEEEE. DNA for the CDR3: TGTGCCAGCAGCTTGGGATATACCGGACCCTACGAGCAGTACTTC. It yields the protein CASSLGYTGPYEQYF.